This T cell receptor beta chain stems from a study of cytomegalovirus exposure and HLA in healthy donors (TCRdb year 2017). For context, the study as a whole: An earlier analysis of roughly 500 of the donors reported roughly 300 Gb of sequence data and 95 million to 130 million unique TCR beta sequences obtained from some 200 million T cells. Around 320 gigabases of sequencing data and roughly 90 million unique TCR sequences were included in an early release covering around 650 HLA-typed donors. Of the 398 genotyped donors, 70% to 90% were placed in the genetic ancestry cluster associated with self-reported Caucasian donors. The study aimed to test whether signatures of past pathogen exposure could be identified by cataloging public T cell receptors. Using immunosequencing, the study profiled T cell repertoires from fewer than 850 subjects and related those repertoires to cytomegalovirus serostatus. Besides the first cohort of 666 subjects, a separate validation cohort made up of roughly 120 different subjects was used. To predict cytomegalovirus infection status, the study combined high-throughput TCR immunosequencing, statistical association of individual TCRs with disease status, and machine learning. A later analysis re-analyzed previously published TCR beta repertoires from 550 to 700 donors and added high-resolution HLA genotyping to study TCR occurrence patterns. Rather than drawing on any new phenotypic data, the later analysis identified candidate immune exposures from TCR beta sequences and the way those sequences occurred across donors. To decide whether each TCR beta V gene segment behaved as functional or pseudogenic, an earlier analysis of 587 of the donors relied on high-throughput TCR beta sequencing. Donor age, sex, ethnicity and CMV serostatus were compiled together with the repertoire data. In a later genetic analysis, genome-wide SNP genotypes for about three fifths of the roughly 670 donors were used, and that subset was treated as a discovery cohort. All discovery cohort repertoires had been generated on a single sequencing platform. HLA typing included class I and class II loci at four-digit resolution. Typing coverage varied by locus: about 620-630 donors for A, B, C, DRB1 and DQB1; some 520 for DQA1; 606 for DPA1; approximately 490 for DPB1. Roughly 5 DR-DQ haplotypes were handled as single units for association and clustering, since linkage in the cohort was strong. Among 300 to 500 genotyped donors of the cohort, an average of approximately 220,000 unique TCR beta nucleotide sequences was sequenced per donor, of which approximately 19% were non-productive. Study-wide findings and limitations: In a later analysis, several top co-occurrence clusters were reported to appear linked to parvovirus B19, influenza, CMV and Epstein-Barr virus. In a later analysis, HLA-associated TCR beta chains were found to be more clonally expanded and to have lower generation probabilities than equally common non-associated chains. Most TCR sequences were seen in very few donors, while some public TCRs were found in many individuals. A further reported finding was that TCR beta sequences accurately predicted the HLA-A and HLA-B alleles for most subjects in the first cohort. Cytomegalovirus status was reported to be diagnosed by the classifier with high specificity and sensitivity in both the original and validation cohorts. According to a later analysis, most CMV-associated TCR beta chains appeared to be HLA-restricted, and the HLA associations seemed to be driven largely by CMV exposure. In a later analysis, TCR association rates were found to vary across HLA loci, with the most associated TCRs seen for DRB1 alleles and the fewest for HLA-C alleles. The authors suggested that the approach could potentially be generalized to other disease states and immunological phenotypes. This cohort had only TCR beta chains sequenced, and the lack of alpha or paired-chain data limited which features could be detected. Because counts were too low, roughly 18 rarely observed V segments, including chromosome 9 orphons, were left out of the earlier analysis of over 550 of the donors. When HLA alleles, especially DR and DQ, strongly co-occurred, attributing TCR associations to individual alleles was difficult. Because HLA typing was unavailable for some donors at each locus, only the typed subset was used in association tests. In a later genetic analysis, a missense DCLRE1C variant was associated with V-gene and J-gene trimming of TCR beta chains, and the association was replicated in an independent cohort. A few of the identified cytomegalovirus-associated TCR beta chains were confirmed in vitro to be specific for cytomegalovirus antigens. In an earlier analysis of fewer than 750 of the donors, most TCR beta V segments were observed in productive rearrangements about 87% or about 30% of the time, broadly matching IMGT annotations. Some IMGT-functional V segments, including TRBV6-2 and TRBV6-3, could not be distinguished by the 87-base-pair reads and were therefore excluded. Sequencing depth was assumed to be roughly uniform across donors in the presence/absence analyses, though that assumption may not hold. A later analysis associated 16,951 TCR beta sequences with specific HLA alleles at a false discovery rate of 0.05. The only immune exposure information available for the cohort was CMV serostatus. Correlated functional status among segregating V segments might be attributable to linkage disequilibrium, but an unknown experimental factor could not be ruled out. In the study, 150 to 200 TCR beta chains were listed as associated with cytomegalovirus. A cluster of highly shared sequence variants was judged likely to be a technical artifact of the sequencing pipeline. According to a later genetic analysis, donors in an Asian-associated ancestry cluster had fewer N-insertions in productive TCRs than the approximately 710-donor mean.

V has 5 bases trimmed and J has 7 bases trimmed; junction bases matching no gene number 4. The CDR3, from cysteine to phenylalanine, totals 13 residues. The CDR3 DNA has 39 bases and is translated from base 1. CDR1 and CDR2 are read off the germline V gene as SNHLY and FYNNEI. To prepare the library, the immunoSEQ multiplex PCR assay was applied. For the multiplex PCR, a mixture combining 60 forward primers for TCR Vbeta segments and 13 reverse primers for TCR Jbeta segments was used. The CDR3 region of rearranged TCR beta genes was amplified from genomic DNA with a multiplex PCR assay. The Illumina HiSeq System was used to sequence the amplified TCR beta libraries as 87-base-pair reads. The paper's processing steps were these. In a later analysis, roughly 80 million unique TCR beta chains were counted across the 500 to 850 repertoires, and about 10 million of these chains were shared by at least two donors. To remove PCR and sequencing errors, raw reads were error-corrected and collapsed into unique sequences using a nearest-neighbor algorithm that merged closely related sequences. To assign V, D and J gene segments, CDR3 sequences were aligned to IMGT reference sequences. For a sequence to be retained, at least a six-nucleotide match to both a V gene segment and a J gene segment was required. Rearrangements were classified as productive when the CDR3 lacked stop codons and remained in frame with V and J, and all other rearrangements were classified as non-productive. Following IMGT convention, CDR3 was defined as the stretch from the second conserved V-encoded cysteine to the conserved J-encoded phenylalanine. Sequences without an unambiguous match to a single V gene segment were excluded from the earlier analysis of several hundred of the donors. An earlier analysis of 550 to 650 of the donors classified V segments as functional when productive rearrangements were above 56.7% and as segregating when the standard deviation between donors was above 5%. To diagnose cytomegalovirus status from the catalog of TCR beta chain sequences, a statistical classification framework was built. A later analysis assigned V and J genes by comparing TCR nucleotide sequences with IMGT/GENE-DB human TR gene sequences. A later analysis assigned CDR3 sequences and most-parsimonious VDJ recombination scenarios with the TCRdist pipeline. In a later analysis, each TCR beta chain was defined by its CDR3 amino acid sequence together with its V-gene family, and reads lacking a unique V-gene family were excluded. As a way to deal with suspected cross-contamination and a sequencing artifact, a later analysis dropped 450 to 700 nucleotide sequences that were highly shared and had low generation probability. In a later analysis, a clonal expansion index for each public chain was calculated from normalized within-repertoire ranks of inferred template counts. In a later analysis, generation probabilities were computed with a VDJ recombination model fitted to out-of-frame rearrangements, and the resulting probabilities were checked against IGoR. Hypergeometric tests were used in a later analysis to score TCR-TCR, TCR-HLA and TCR-CMV co-occurrence, with a repertoire-size bias correction applied to the TCR pairs. A later analysis estimated false discovery rates by permuting HLA or CMV assignments 20 times. In a later analysis, co-occurring TCRs were grouped using DBSCAN, with TCRdist sequence similarity added in when clustering inside HLA-allele-positive subsets. Repertoires with fewer than 30,000 or more than 120,000 public chains were left out of co-occurrence clustering, as were four to six repertoires with anomalous nucleotide sharing. This immuneACCESS table, as held by TCRdb, lists in-frame sequences with V and J called but not all clones. Of the missing ones, under half trace to an unresolved V gene in checked studies; the others have no known cause. V and J calls and clone size are those listed in that table; D and trimming were worked out from the DNA. Present in this sample are 100,000 to 150,000 clones, about 71% of which were seen just once. Of the sample, over 2.5% is held by the ten largest clones.

The cohort consisted of 650 to 850 healthy bone marrow donors. All cohort members were sampled while nominally healthy, although unrecorded immune exposures were likely present. The donor was CMV seronegative and was included in the group of 352 seronegative cohort members. A peripheral blood sample was provided by each donor, and peripheral blood mononuclear cells were used for TCR beta sequencing. The Qiagen DNeasy Blood Extraction Kit was used to extract genomic DNA from the blood cell samples. For this clone: Its target antigen remains unknown. No quality values exist for individual bases; no much larger clone is one base distant.

The receptor chain draws on TRBV2 and TRBJ1-5; 8 nucleotides in the junction match TRBD1. The sequence was collected from a woman in her 50s in good health and CMV-seronegative. The sample comprised PBMCs. The CDR3 region reads CASSQGTGQPQHF. The DNA sequence is TGTGCCAGCAGTCAGGGGACAGGACAGCCCCAGCATTTT.